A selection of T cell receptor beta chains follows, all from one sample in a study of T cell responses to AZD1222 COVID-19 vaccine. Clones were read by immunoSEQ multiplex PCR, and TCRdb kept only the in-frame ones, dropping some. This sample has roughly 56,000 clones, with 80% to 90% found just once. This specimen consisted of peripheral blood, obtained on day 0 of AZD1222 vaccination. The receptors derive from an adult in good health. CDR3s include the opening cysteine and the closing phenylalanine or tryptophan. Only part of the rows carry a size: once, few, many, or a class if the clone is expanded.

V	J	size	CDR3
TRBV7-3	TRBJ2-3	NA	CASSLAGSDTQYF
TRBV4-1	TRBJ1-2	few	CASSQWRQGGGYTF
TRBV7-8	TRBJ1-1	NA	CASSLQMIIGTEAFF
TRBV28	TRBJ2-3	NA	CASSSRQGATDTQYF
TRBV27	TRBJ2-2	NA	CASSTRQQGSNTGELFF
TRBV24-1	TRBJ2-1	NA	CATSALGTDSPYNEQFF
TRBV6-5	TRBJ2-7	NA	CASSYALLREQYF
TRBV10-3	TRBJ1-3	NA	CAIEGSGNTIYF
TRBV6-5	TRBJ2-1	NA	CASRETSGGTEQFF
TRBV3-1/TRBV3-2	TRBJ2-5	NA	CASSQDIGLARTQYF
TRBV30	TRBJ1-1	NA	CAWNPRTDTEAFF
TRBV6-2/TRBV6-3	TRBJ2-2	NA	CASSSPQSSPSTGELFF
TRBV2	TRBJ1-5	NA	CASSVGQVPNQPQHF
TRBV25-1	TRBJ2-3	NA	CASSEWEVSDTQYF
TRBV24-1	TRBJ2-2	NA	CATSGLAGGVGELFF
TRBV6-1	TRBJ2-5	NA	CASSEAAPGWTQYF
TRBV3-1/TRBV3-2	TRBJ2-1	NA	CASSQDSGSYPYNEQFF
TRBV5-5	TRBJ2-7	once	CASSFLVGARGHEQYF
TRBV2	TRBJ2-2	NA	CASGGTDDTGELFF
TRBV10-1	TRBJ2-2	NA	CASSKEQGGGTGELFF
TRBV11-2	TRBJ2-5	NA	CASSFLLETQYF
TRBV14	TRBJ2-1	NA	CASSQQTYNEQFF
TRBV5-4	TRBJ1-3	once	CASSYPERGNTIYF
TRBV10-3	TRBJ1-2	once	CAGGGPSYGYTF